This T cell receptor (beta chain) was retrieved from a study of blood T cell repertoires in COVID-19. Study-wide background: In each case, the material was cDNA or gDNA derived from T cells, B-cell-depleted T cells, or PBMCs.

Clones were sequenced by immunoSEQ multiplex PCR, and TCRdb holds only the in-frame ones, with some missing. This sample has tens of thousands of clones, with 60% to 80% found just once. V gave up 6 bases and J gave up 8 bases, with 16 bases separating them. The CDR3 spans 13 residues. Germline V lookup: CDR1 SGHTA, CDR2 FQGTGA. This receptor was taken from a woman in her forties or fifties with acute or convalescent COVID-19. The sequencing sample was made of peripheral blood. This sequence joins TRBV7-3 and TRBJ1-1; D gene unclear. The CDR3 DNA reads TGTGCCAGCAGGTCACTCGGCAGGCGAGAAGCTTTCTTT. This translates into CASRSLGRREAFF. The whole variable domain, remainder taken from reference TRBV7-3 and TRBJ1-1, is GAGVSQTPSNKVTEKGKYVELRCDPISGHTALYWYRQSLGQGPEFLIYFQGTGAADDSGLPNDRFFAVRPEGSVSTLKIQRTERGDSAVYLCASRSLGRREAFFGQGTRLTVV.